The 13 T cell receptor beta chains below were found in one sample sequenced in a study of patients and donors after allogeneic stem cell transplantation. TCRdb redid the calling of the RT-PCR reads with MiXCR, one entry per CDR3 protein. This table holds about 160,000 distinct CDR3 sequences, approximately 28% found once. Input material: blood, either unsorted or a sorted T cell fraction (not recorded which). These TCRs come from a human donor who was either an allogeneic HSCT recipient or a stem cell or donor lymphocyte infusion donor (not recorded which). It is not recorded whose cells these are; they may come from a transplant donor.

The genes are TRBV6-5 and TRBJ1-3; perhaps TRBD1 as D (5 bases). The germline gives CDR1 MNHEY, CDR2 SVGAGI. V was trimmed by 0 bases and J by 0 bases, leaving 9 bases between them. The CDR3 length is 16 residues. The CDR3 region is CASSYSRGLSGNTIYF. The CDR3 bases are TGTGCCAGCAGTTACTCGAGGGGTCTCTCTGGAAACACCATATATTTT.

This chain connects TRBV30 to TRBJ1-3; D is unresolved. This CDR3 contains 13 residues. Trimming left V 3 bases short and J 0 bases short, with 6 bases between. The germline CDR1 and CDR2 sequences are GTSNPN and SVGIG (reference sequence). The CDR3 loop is CAWRSDSGNTIYF. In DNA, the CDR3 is TGTGCCTGGAGAAGCGACTCTGGAAACACCATATATTTT.

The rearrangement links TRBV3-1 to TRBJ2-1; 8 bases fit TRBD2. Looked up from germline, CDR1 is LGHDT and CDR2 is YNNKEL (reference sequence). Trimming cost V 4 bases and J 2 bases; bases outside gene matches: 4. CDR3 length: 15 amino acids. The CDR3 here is CASSLISGAYNEQFF. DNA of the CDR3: TGTGCCAGCAGCCTCATTAGCGGGGCCTACAATGAGCAGTTCTTC.

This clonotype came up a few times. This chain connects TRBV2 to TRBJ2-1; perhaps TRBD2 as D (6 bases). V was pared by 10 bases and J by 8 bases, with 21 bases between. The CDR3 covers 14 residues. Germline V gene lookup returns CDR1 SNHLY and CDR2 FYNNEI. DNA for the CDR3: TGTGCCACCCTGGAGGGGACTCCTGGCGATGAGCAGTTCTTC. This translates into CATLEGTPGDEQFF.

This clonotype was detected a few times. Here the CDR3 DNA reads TGTGCCAGCAGTGACGGACAGGGGCAGGACACTGAAGCTTTCTTT. Protein: CASSDGQGQDTEAFF. The V call is TRBV6-2 or TRBV6-3, the J call TRBJ1-1; 9 bases are shared with TRBD1. Germline CDR1 MNHEY, CDR2 SVGEGT. The CDR3 extends over 15 amino acids. The V gene end was trimmed by 5 bases and the J gene end by 3 bases; junction bases not matched to a gene: 7.

CDR3 nucleotide sequence: TGTGCCAGCAGTTACGGGCACGGACGCTCCTACAATGAGCAGTTCTTC. Translated, it gives CASSYGHGRSYNEQFF. The chain links TRBV6-5 to TRBJ2-1, with no clear D. V was shortened by 2 bases and J by 0 bases, with 11 bases between the two germline ends. The CDR3 length is 16 residues. The germline gives CDR1 MNHEY, CDR2 SVGAGI.

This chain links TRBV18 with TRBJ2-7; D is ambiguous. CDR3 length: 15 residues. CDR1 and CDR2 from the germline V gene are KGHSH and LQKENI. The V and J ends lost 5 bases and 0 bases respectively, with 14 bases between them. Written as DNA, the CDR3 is TGTGCCAGCTCAAAAAACGAGGCTTCCTCCTACGAGCAGTACTTC. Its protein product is CASSKNEASSYEQYF.

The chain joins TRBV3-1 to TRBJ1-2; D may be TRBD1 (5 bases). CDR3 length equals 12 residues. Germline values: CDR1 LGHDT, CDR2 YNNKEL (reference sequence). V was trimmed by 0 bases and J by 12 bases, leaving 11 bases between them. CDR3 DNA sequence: TGTGCCAGCAGCCAAGATGGAGGGGAGGACACCTTC. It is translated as CASSQDGGEDTF.

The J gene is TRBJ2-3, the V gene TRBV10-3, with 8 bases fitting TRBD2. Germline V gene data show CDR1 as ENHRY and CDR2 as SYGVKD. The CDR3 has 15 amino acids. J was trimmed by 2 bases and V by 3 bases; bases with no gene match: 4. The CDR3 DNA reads TGTGCCATCAGTGAAGCGGGAGTAGCCACAGATACGCAGTATTTT. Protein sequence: CAISEAGVATDTQYF.

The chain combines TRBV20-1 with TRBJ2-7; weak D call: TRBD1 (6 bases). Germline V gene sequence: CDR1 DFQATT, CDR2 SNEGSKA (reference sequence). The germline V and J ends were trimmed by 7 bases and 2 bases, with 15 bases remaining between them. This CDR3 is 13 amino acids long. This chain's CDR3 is CSEFGTLTYEQYF. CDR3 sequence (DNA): TGCAGTGAGTTCGGGACACTAACCTACGAGCAGTACTTC.

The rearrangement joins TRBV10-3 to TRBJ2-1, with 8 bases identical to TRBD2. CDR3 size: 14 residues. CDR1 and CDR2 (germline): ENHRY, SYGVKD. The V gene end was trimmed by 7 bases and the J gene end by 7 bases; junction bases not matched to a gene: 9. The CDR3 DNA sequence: TGTGCCATCAAAGCAGCGGGAGAGGAAAATGAGCAGTTCTTC. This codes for CAIKAAGEENEQFF.

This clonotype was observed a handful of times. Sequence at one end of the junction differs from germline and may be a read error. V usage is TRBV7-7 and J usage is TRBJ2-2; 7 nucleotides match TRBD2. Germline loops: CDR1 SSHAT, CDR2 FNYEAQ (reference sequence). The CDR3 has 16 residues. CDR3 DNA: TGTGCTAGCAGCTTAGTGGCGGGAGTAGCTGCCGGGGAGCTGTTTTTT. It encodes CASSLVAGVAAGELFF.

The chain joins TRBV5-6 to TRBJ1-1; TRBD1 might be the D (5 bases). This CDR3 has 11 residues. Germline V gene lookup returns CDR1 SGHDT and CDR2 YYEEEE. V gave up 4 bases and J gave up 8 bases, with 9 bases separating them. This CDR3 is CASSRWGEAFF. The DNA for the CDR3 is TGTGCCAGCAGCCGATGGGGGGAAGCTTTCTTT.